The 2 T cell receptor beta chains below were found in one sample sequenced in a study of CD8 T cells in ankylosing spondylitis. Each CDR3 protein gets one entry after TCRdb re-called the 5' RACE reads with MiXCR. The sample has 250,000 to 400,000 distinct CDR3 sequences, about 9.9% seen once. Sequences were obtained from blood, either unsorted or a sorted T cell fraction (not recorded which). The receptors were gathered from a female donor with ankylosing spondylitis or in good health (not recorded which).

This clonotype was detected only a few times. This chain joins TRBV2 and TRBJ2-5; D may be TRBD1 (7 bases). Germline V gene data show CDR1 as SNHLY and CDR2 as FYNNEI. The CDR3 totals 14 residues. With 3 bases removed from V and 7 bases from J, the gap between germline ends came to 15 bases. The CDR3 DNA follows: TGTGCCAGCAGTGATGAGCAGGGGGGTAGGACCCAGTACTTC. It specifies CASSDEQGGRTQYF.

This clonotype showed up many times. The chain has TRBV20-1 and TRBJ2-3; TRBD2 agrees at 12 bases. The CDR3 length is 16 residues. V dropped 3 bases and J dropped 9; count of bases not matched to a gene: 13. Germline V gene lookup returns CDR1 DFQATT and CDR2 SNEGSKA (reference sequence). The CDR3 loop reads CSASPRLAGDVGTQYF. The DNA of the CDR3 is TGCAGTGCTAGCCCCCGACTAGCGGGAGATGTGGGGACGCAGTATTTT.